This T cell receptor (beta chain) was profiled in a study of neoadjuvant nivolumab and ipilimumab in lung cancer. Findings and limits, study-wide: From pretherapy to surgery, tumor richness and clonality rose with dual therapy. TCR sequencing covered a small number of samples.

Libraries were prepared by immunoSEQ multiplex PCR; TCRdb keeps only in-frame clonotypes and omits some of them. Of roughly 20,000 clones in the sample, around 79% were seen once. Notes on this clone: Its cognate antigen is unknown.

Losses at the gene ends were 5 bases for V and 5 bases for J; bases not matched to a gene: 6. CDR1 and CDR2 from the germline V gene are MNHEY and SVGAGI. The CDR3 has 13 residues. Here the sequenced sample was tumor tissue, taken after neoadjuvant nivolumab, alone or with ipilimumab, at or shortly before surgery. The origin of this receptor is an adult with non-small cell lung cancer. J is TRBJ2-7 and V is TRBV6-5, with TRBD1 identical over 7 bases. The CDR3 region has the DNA TGTGCCAGCAGTCGACAGGGCGGCAACGAGCAGTACTTC. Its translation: CASSRQGGNEQYF.